A selection of T cell receptor beta chains follows, all from one sample in a study of identical twins. Using its own MiXCR run on the 5' RACE reads, TCRdb lists one record per CDR3 protein. This sample has 1.5 million to 2 million distinct CDR3 sequences; roughly 35% occur once, and the top ten carry 0.25% to 0.3%. Specimen: cord blood. The receptors originated from a newborn girl in good health. CDR3s include the opening cysteine and the closing phenylalanine or tryptophan. D genes are given only for firm matches. Clone size is stated in some rows and not others, as once, few, many or a class when expanded.

v_gene	abundance	j_gene	d_gene	CDR3nt	CDR3aa
TRBV6-4	NA	TRBJ1-1	NA	TGTGCCAGCAGCCCCGAGAGGGGGTTCACTGAAGCTTTCTTT	CASSPERGFTEAFF
TRBV7-9	NA	TRBJ1-5	NA	TGTGCCAGCAGCACCACTGACATACCGAATCAGCCCCAGCATTTT	CASSTTDIPNQPQHF
TRBV4-1	NA	TRBJ2-3	TRBD2	TGCGCCAGCAGCCACAGCGGACTAGCGAGCACAGATACGCAGTATTTT	CASSHSGLASTDTQYF
TRBV12-3/TRBV12-4	NA	TRBJ2-1	NA	TGTGCCAGCAGTCAGGGACGGTTCCAGCAGTTCTTC	CASSQGRFQQFF
TRBV11-2	few	TRBJ2-7	NA	TGTGCCAGCAGCTTAGGCGGGACTTCCCTCTACGAGCAGTACTTC	CASSLGGTSLYEQYF
TRBV19	NA	TRBJ2-1	TRBD2	TGTGCCAGTAGTACGTTTCACTCCGGGACTAGCGGCTACAATGAGCAGTTCTTC	CASSTFHSGTSGYNEQFF
TRBV11-2	few	TRBJ2-7	NA	TGTGCCAGCAGCTTTATGGTGGGTCGAAGAGTTTCATCCTACGAGCAGTACTTC	CASSFMVGRRVSSYEQYF
TRBV27	NA	TRBJ2-5	NA	TGTGCCAGCAGACCATTCCAAGAGACCCAGTACTTC	CASRPFQETQYF
TRBV4-2	NA	TRBJ2-4	NA	TGTGCCAGCAGCCGGGGTCGTGCCAAGGGGGCCAAAAACATTCAGTACTTC	CASSRGRAKGAKNIQYF
TRBV20-1	NA	TRBJ2-3	NA	TGCAGTGCTCGGACACTTAGCACAGATACGCAGTATTTT	CSARTLSTDTQYF
TRBV2	few	TRBJ2-7	TRBD2	TGTGCCAGCAGCGAATCTGCGGGGGGGGCTTACGAGCAGTACTTC	CASSESAGGAYEQYF
TRBV7-2	few	TRBJ2-3	TRBD2	TGTGCCAGCAGCCGAACTAGTGGTCTAGCGGGAGCGTCGGGCACAGATACGCAGTATTTT	CASSRTSGLAGASGTDTQYF
TRBV5-1	NA	TRBJ1-1	TRBD1	TGCGCCAGCAGCTTGCCCAGACAGGGAGCGCCCATGAACACTGAAGCTTTCTTT	CASSLPRQGAPMNTEAFF
TRBV5-1	few	TRBJ2-5	TRBD2	TGCGCCAGCAGCTTGGGCGGGGGGCCTATCAATGAGCAGTACTTC	CASSLGGGPINEQYF
TRBV20-1	NA	TRBJ2-7	NA	TGCAGTGCTAGGAACAGTCGGGAGCAGTACTTC	CSARNSREQYF
TRBV29-1	NA	TRBJ1-2	TRBD1	TGCAGCGTCGCAGGGGGTCCTAACTATGGCTACACCTTC	CSVAGGPNYGYTF
TRBV5-1	few	TRBJ1-4	NA	TGCGCCAGCAGCTCGATACCGAGGGAGCGGTATGAAAAACTGTTTTTT	CASSSIPRERYEKLFF
TRBV20-1	few	TRBJ2-7	NA	TGCAGTGCTAGCTGGGGTCGTATCGAGCAGTACTTC	CSASWGRIEQYF
TRBV20-1	few	TRBJ2-3	NA	TGCAGTGCTAGAGTTCCAGGGTGGCCAGATACGCAGTATTTT	CSARVPGWPDTQYF
TRBV12-3/TRBV12-4	NA	TRBJ1-2	TRBD1	TGTGCCAGCAGTTCCCGGGACAGGGAGTACTATGGCTACACCTTC	CASSSRDREYYGYTF
TRBV6-1	NA	TRBJ2-1	NA	TGTGCCAGCAGTGAAAGTATTAGGGGGCAGTTCTTC	CASSESIRGQFF
TRBV20-1	few	TRBJ2-7	NA	TGCAGTGGAGCCAGCGGGCCCTTATTTTCCTACGAGCAGTACTTC	CSGASGPLFSYEQYF
TRBV11-2	NA	TRBJ2-1	TRBD2	TGTGCCAGCAGCTCCAAACCCTTACTAGCGGGGGCGCGCAATGAGCAGTTCTTC	CASSSKPLLAGARNEQFF
TRBV10-1	NA	TRBJ2-1	NA	TGCGCCAGCAGTGAGTCCGGGGGTGCCTACGAGCAGTTCTTC	CASSESGGAYEQFF
TRBV7-2	NA	TRBJ1-1	NA	TGTGCCAGCAGCTTCCGCTTGGAAGCTTTCTTT	CASSFRLEAFF
TRBV5-1	NA	TRBJ2-1	TRBD2	TGCGCCAGCAGCTTGGTGGCGGGAGCGGCATACAATGAGCAGTTCTTC	CASSLVAGAAYNEQFF
TRBV4-2	NA	TRBJ1-5	NA	TGTGCCAGCAGCCATCTCAGGTTCAATCAGCCCCAGCATTTT	CASSHLRFNQPQHF
TRBV4-2	many	TRBJ1-2	TRBD1	TGTGCCAGCAGCCCCACTCGTGACAGGGGCTATGGCTACACCTTC	CASSPTRDRGYGYTF
TRBV5-1	NA	TRBJ2-3	NA	TGCGCCAGCAGCTTAGGCAGGACAGATGCAGATACGCAGTATTTT	CASSLGRTDADTQYF
TRBV2	NA	TRBJ1-1	NA	TGTGCCAGCAGTAATCTCAGGGAGAACACTGAAGCTTTCTTT	CASSNLRENTEAFF
TRBV20-1	few	TRBJ1-2	NA	TGCAGTGCTACCGAGCCAGTAACTATGGGCTACACCTTC	CSATEPVTMGYTF
TRBV20-1	few	TRBJ2-3	TRBD2	TGCAGTGCTAGAGAGCAGATGAGCGGGGGCGTTCCTAGCACAGATACGCAGTATTTT	CSAREQMSGGVPSTDTQYF
TRBV4-2	once	TRBJ1-4	TRBD1	TGTGCCAGCAGCCAAGCGGCAGGGGGCGATGAAAAACTGTTTTTT	CASSQAAGGDEKLFF
TRBV7-9	many	TRBJ2-5	NA	TGTGCCAGCAGCTTTAGGACAGATCAAGAGACCCAGTACTTC	CASSFRTDQETQYF
TRBV5-6	NA	TRBJ1-2	NA	TGTGCCAGCAGCTCGGAGCTTTACGGCTACACCTTC	CASSSELYGYTF
TRBV6-6	few	TRBJ2-2	NA	TGTGCCAGCAGTTACGCAGGGGGGAAGGTCGGGGAGCTGTTTTTT	CASSYAGGKVGELFF
TRBV4-1	few	TRBJ2-7	TRBD1	TGCGCCAGCAGCCAAGATTTCGGACAGGGGGGCTACGAGCAGTACTTC	CASSQDFGQGGYEQYF
TRBV20-1	NA	TRBJ2-2	NA	TGCAGTGCTAGGCCGGGACACTCAAACACCGGGGAGCTGTTTTTT	CSARPGHSNTGELFF
TRBV20-1	few	TRBJ2-1	TRBD2	TGCAGTGCTCTAGCGGGAGGGCCGGTCAATGAGCAGTTCTTC	CSALAGGPVNEQFF
TRBV29-1	NA	TRBJ2-1	NA	TGCAGCGTTGTATCTGAGCAGTTCTTC	CSVVSEQFF
TRBV27	NA	TRBJ2-5	NA	TGTGCCAGCAGTAAGGAAGAGGTTTGGAATGAGCAGTACTTC	CASSKEEVWNEQYF
TRBV7-8	few	TRBJ2-4	NA	TGTGCCAGCAGCTCCCTAGTTAGGCTGGCCAAAAACATTCAGTACTTC	CASSSLVRLAKNIQYF
TRBV4-2	few	TRBJ1-6	NA	TGTGCCAGCAGCCAAGACAGGGGACCGTATAATTCACCCCTCCACTTT	CASSQDRGPYNSPLHF
TRBV4-2	NA	TRBJ1-1	TRBD1	TGTGCCAGCAGCCTGAAAGGTACAGGGGCCATGAACACTGAAGCTTTCTTT	CASSLKGTGAMNTEAFF
TRBV4-3	NA	TRBJ2-3	TRBD2	TGCGCCAGCAGCCTCGTAATAGCGGGATTAGATACGCAGTATTTT	CASSLVIAGLDTQYF
TRBV14	few	TRBJ2-5	NA	TGTGCCAGCAGCCAAGAGGCGACTAGCCAAGAGACCCAGTACTTC	CASSQEATSQETQYF
TRBV3-1	NA	TRBJ1-1	NA	TGTGCCAGCAGCCCGGACTTACCAGGTAGGCGGAACACTGAAGCTTTCTTT	CASSPDLPGRRNTEAFF
TRBV5-5	NA	TRBJ1-1	TRBD1	TGTGCCAGCAGCTTGGGCCCAGGGGGCGGAAAGGTTCTAGCTTTCTTT	CASSLGPGGGKVLAFF
TRBV11-2	NA	TRBJ2-1	TRBD2	TGTGCCAGCAGGGTAGCGGGAGATAACGATGAGCAGTTCTTC	CASRVAGDNDEQFF
TRBV28	few	TRBJ2-4	NA	TGTGCCAGCAGTTTGTATCAGGGCTCATCCAAAAACATTCAGTACTTC	CASSLYQGSSKNIQYF
TRBV5-6	NA	TRBJ1-4	TRBD1	TGTGCCAGCAGCGTGGACAGGGTTGGAGAAAAACTGTTTTTT	CASSVDRVGEKLFF
TRBV20-1	NA	TRBJ1-1	NA	TGCAGTGCTAGAAGGTCGTGGGGGAACACTGAAGCTTTCTTT	CSARRSWGNTEAFF
TRBV6-5	few	TRBJ2-4	NA	TGTGCCAGCAGTTACGCCAGGGGTGGCAAAAACATTCAGTACTTC	CASSYARGGKNIQYF
TRBV5-6	NA	TRBJ2-1	NA	TGTGCCAGCAGCTTGCCTTGGGAAGCCGCCTACAATGAGCAGTTCTTC	CASSLPWEAAYNEQFF
TRBV13	NA	TRBJ2-3	TRBD1	TGTGCCAGCAGCTCAATGGGGGGGACAGGGGGCACAGATACGCAGTATTTT	CASSSMGGTGGTDTQYF
TRBV25-1	NA	TRBJ1-6	NA	TGTGCCAGCAGGGAAACAGGGAGGGATTCACCCCTCCACTTT	CASRETGRDSPLHF